The rows below give T cell receptor beta chains drawn from one sample of a study of cytomegalovirus exposure and HLA in healthy donors. Clones were read by immunoSEQ multiplex PCR, and TCRdb kept only the in-frame ones, dropping some. The table shows about 170,000 clones, with approximately 80% occurring only once. Specimen: PBMCs. The receptors derive from a woman between 50 and 59 years old in good health and CMV-seropositive. The CDR3 runs from the conserved cysteine through the conserved F or W. Fields, in order: D gene, J gene, V gene, clone size, CDR3 protein, CDR3 DNA. A D gene is named only where the DNA matches it firmly. A clone size is listed for some rows: how often the clone was seen (once, few, many), or a class if it is expanded.

>-|TRBJ2-5|TRBV7-8|-
CASSLGTVSETQYF
TGTGCCAGCAGCTTAGGGACAGTCAGTGAGACCCAGTACTTC
>TRBD1|TRBJ1-1|TRBV7-2|-
CASSLPGTGKNTEAFF
TGTGCCAGCAGCTTACCCGGGACAGGGAAGAACACTGAAGCTTTCTTT
>TRBD1|TRBJ1-4|TRBV13|-
CASSLADRGGKLFF
TGTGCCAGCAGCCTCGCGGACAGGGGCGGGAAACTGTTTTTT
>-|TRBJ2-5|TRBV4-3|-
CASSQWAFGETQYF
TGCGCCAGCAGCCAATGGGCCTTCGGAGAGACCCAGTACTTC
>TRBD1|TRBJ2-7|TRBV7-2|-
CASSLDSPGQGSEQYF
TGTGCCAGCAGCTTAGATTCCCCGGGACAGGGGTCCGAGCAGTACTTC
>TRBD2|TRBJ2-1|TRBV7-9|-
CASSTSGSSYNEQFF
TGTGCCAGCAGCACCAGCGGGAGCTCCTACAATGAGCAGTTCTTC
>-|TRBJ1-2|TRBV5-6|-
CASSPGGYGYTF
TGTGCCAGCAGCCCCGGGGGCTATGGCTACACCTTC
>TRBD2|TRBJ2-7|TRBV7-9|once
CASRSSGSPYEQYF
TGTGCCAGCAGATCCAGCGGGAGTCCCTACGAGCAGTACTTC
>-|TRBJ1-1|TRBV19|-
CASSKEQAFNQAFF
TGTGCCAGTAGTAAAGAGCAGGCCTTTAATCAAGCTTTCTTT
>-|TRBJ1-1|TRBV2|-
CASRRTENTEAFF
TGTGCCAGCAGAAGGACAGAGAACACTGAAGCTTTCTTT
>TRBD1|TRBJ1-1|TRBV5-1|-
CASSTGTGGLVEAFF
TGCGCCAGCAGCACCGGGACAGGGGGACTCGTCGAGGCTTTCTTT
>-|TRBJ2-1|TRBV4-3|-
CASSQAPTSENNEQFF
TGCGCCAGCAGCCAAGCCCCTACTTCGGAGAACAATGAGCAGTTCTTC
>TRBD1|TRBJ2-3|TRBV2|once
CASSELGRGLDTQYF
TGTGCCAGCAGTGAATTGGGCAGGGGGCTAGATACGCAGTATTTT
>TRBD2|TRBJ2-1|TRBV9|-
CASSGSLGPGGQFF
TGTGCCAGCAGCGGCTCTTTGGGGCCGGGAGGGCAGTTCTTC
>TRBD2|TRBJ2-7|TRBV5-6|few
CASRPGGGEQYF
TGTGCCAGCAGACCGGGGGGGGGCGAGCAGTACTTC
>TRBD2|TRBJ2-7|TRBV5-3|-
CARSLIGLAGGYEQYF
TGTGCCAGAAGCTTGATAGGACTAGCGGGCGGCTACGAGCAGTACTTC
>-|TRBJ2-2|TRBV28|-
CASSLRGLTGELFF
TGTGCCAGCAGTTTAAGGGGCCTCACCGGGGAGCTGTTTTTT
>-|TRBJ1-2|TRBV11-2|-
CASSLDPGSSGYTF
TGTGCCAGCAGCTTGGATCCCGGGAGCTCTGGCTACACCTTC
>-|TRBJ2-7|TRBV6-6|-
CASKSSSYEQYF
TGTGCCAGCAAGAGCTCTTCCTACGAGCAGTACTTC
>TRBD1|TRBJ1-5|TRBV19|-
CASSRDRGAQPQHF
TGTGCCAGTAGTCGGGACAGGGGGGCTCAGCCCCAGCATTTT
>TRBD1|TRBJ2-7|TRBV13|-
CASSPGQGVYEQYF
TGTGCCAGCAGCCCAGGACAGGGGGTCTACGAGCAGTACTTC
>TRBD2|TRBJ2-2|TRBV19|-
CASSFIAGEGGELFF
TGTGCCAGTAGTTTCATAGCGGGAGAAGGCGGGGAGCTGTTTTTT
>TRBD1|TRBJ1-2|TRBV7-9|-
CASSFIQGADYGYTF
TGTGCCAGCAGCTTCATCCAGGGGGCTGACTATGGCTACACCTTC
>TRBD1|TRBJ2-7|TRBV6-1|-
CASSIAGTGGYEQYF
TGTGCCAGCAGCATTGCCGGGACAGGGGGTTACGAGCAGTACTTC
>-|TRBJ2-5|TRBV7-2|few
CASSLYTRGSETQYF
TGTGCCAGCAGCCTATATACCAGGGGAAGTGAGACCCAGTACTTC
>TRBD1|TRBJ2-2|TRBV29-1|-
CSVERQGPYSNTGELFF
TGCAGCGTTGAACGACAGGGACCTTACTCGAACACCGGGGAGCTGTTTTTT
>-|TRBJ1-5|TRBV11-2|-
CASSSQGNQPQHF
TGTGCCAGCAGCTCCCAGGGGAACCAGCCCCAGCATTTT